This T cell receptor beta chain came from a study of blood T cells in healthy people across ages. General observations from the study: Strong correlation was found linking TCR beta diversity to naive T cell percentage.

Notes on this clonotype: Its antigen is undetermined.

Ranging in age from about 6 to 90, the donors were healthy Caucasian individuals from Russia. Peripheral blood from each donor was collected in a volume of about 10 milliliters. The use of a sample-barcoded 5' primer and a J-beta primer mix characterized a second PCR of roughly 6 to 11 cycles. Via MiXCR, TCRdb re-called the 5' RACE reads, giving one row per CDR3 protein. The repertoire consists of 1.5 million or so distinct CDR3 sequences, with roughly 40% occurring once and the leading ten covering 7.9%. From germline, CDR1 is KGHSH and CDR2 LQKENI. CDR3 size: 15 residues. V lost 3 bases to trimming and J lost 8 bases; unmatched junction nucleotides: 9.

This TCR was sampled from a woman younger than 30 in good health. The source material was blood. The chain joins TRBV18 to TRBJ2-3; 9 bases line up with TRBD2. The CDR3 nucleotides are TGTGCCAGCTCACCGCTAGCGGGGCCCACCGTTACGCAGTATTTT. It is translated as CASSPLAGPTVTQYF.